This T cell receptor beta chain originates from a study of T cells in Graves' hyperthyroidism and ophthalmopathy. The germline V gene encodes CDR1 MNHEY and CDR2 SVGAGI. The J segment lost 6 bases and the V segment lost 6 bases, leaving 8 bases of the junction unmatched. The CDR3 totals 13 residues. In patients aged 18 to 65, hyperthyroidism was newly diagnosed, with duration under 2 months. Sampled blood dates from first hyperthyroidism diagnosis, and it precedes any ophthalmopathy symptoms. TCR beta CDR3 sequences were amplified from RNA transcripts. The TCR CDR3 was amplified in a first-round RT-PCR using the HTBI primer set. TCRdb re-called the multiplex PCR reads through MiXCR, storing one row per CDR3 protein. The profile shows under 300,000 distinct CDR3 sequences, roughly 14% of them singletons.

The material sequenced was blood. This chain uses TRBV6-5 with TRBJ2-7; 7 positions agree with TRBD1. The sequence came from a woman between 40 and 50 years old with Graves' hyperthyroidism that later progressed to Graves' ophthalmopathy. The CDR3, as DNA: TGTGCCAGCAGGTACCGACAGGGTTCCGAGCAGTACTTC. This sequence encodes CASRYRQGSEQYF.